This TCR beta chain was profiled in a study of neurological immune-mediated disorders. Study conclusions and caveats: None of the CDR3 amino acid sequences of expanded clones recurred across subjects, suggesting private repertoires in all groups.

With 10-nucleotide random UMIs included, cDNA was synthesized by 5'RACE. TCRdb independently ran MiXCR on the 5' RACE reads; one entry per CDR3 protein. The sample lists roughly 19,000 distinct CDR3 sequences; roughly 15% were seen once. This clonotype occurred many times. Antigen: not known. With V trimmed by 4 bases and J by 5 bases, 7 bases remained unmatched. The CDR3 sequence is 15 residues long. Germline V gene lookup returns CDR1 MNHEY and CDR2 SVGAGI. The J gene is TRBJ2-5, the V gene TRBV6-5, with 10 nucleotides matching TRBD1. Input material: PBMCs. The sequence was obtained from a female donor with HTLV-1-associated myelopathy (HAM/TSP). The CDR3 DNA follows: TGTGCCAGCAGTTGGACAGGGGGAGGTGTGGAGACCCAGTACTTC. Its protein product is CASSWTGGGVETQYF.